The T cell receptor beta chain described here comes from a study of PD-1 blockade in classical Hodgkin lymphoma. Notes on the study in general: Baseline TCR diversity was reportedly lower in newly diagnosed patients than in healthy donors. It was reported as lower still in relapsed/refractory patients. By cycle point C4D1, TCR diversity had risen significantly in CD4+ cells (but not CD8+ cells). The baseline diversity of complete responders showed similarity to that of newly diagnosed patients.

This clone was picked up one time. The antigen is undetermined. The ends were cut back, 1 base at V and 4 bases at J, with 18 bases in the middle. CDR3 length equals 17 residues. The germline V gene has CDR1 SGHRS and CDR2 YFSETQ. The method was immunoSEQ multiplex PCR; TCRdb's version includes in-frame clones alone and lacks a portion of them. This table has about 100,000 clones, roughly nine tenths appearing once. Relapse was seen in all patients after autologous stem cell transplantation, and brentuximab vedotin exposure was variable. The chain carries TRBV5-1 and TRBJ1-3, with a possible D match to TRBD1 (5 bases). Here the sequenced sample was peripheral blood mononuclear cells (PBMCs), taken before the second cycle of nivolumab. The clonotype comes from a human donor with classical Hodgkin lymphoma. DNA of the CDR3: TGCGCCAGCAGCTTGTCCGGGACCCAAACGGGGGGAAACACCATATATTTT. Protein sequence: CASSLSGTQTGGNTIYF.